This T cell receptor (beta chain) was captured by sequencing in a study of T cell responses to AZD1222 COVID-19 vaccine. This CDR3 comprises 14 residues. V was cut by 2 bases and J by 2 bases, with 7 bases left in between. Per the germline V gene, CDR1 is MDHEN and CDR2 is SYDVKM. This table comes from immunoSEQ multiplex PCR, and its TCRdb copy is limited to in-frame clones, with some not included. The sample yields 150,000 to 200,000 clones, about 90% seen once. This sample comprised peripheral blood, obtained on day 0 of AZD1222 vaccination. The source is an adult in good health. The V and J genes are TRBV28 and TRBJ2-1; no firm D call. The CDR3 nucleotides read TGTGCCAGCAGTTTAGGCAAACCCTACAATGAGCAGTTCTTC. Its protein product is CASSLGKPYNEQFF. The full variable domain, with the rest looked up from reference TRBV28 and TRBJ2-1, is DVKVTQSSRYLVKRTGEKVFLECVQDMDHENMFWYRQDPGLGLRLIYFSYDVKMKEKGDIPEGYSVSREKKERFSLILESASTNQTSMYLCASSLGKPYNEQFFGPGTRLTVL.